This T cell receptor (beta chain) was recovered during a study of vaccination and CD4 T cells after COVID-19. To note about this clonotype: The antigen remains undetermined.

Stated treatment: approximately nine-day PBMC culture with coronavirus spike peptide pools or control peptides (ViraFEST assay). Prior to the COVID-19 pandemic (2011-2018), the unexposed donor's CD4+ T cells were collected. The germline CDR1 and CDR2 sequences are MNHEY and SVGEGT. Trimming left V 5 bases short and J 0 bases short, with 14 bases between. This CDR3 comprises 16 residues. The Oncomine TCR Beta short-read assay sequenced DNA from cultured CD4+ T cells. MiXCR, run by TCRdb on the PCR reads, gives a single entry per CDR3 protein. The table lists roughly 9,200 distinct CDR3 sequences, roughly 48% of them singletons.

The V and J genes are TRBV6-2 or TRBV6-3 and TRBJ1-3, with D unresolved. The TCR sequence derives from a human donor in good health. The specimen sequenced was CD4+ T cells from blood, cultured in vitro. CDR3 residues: CASSRTTPSSGNTIYF. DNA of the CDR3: TGTGCCAGCAGTCGAACGACTCCGAGCTCTGGAAACACCATATATTTT.